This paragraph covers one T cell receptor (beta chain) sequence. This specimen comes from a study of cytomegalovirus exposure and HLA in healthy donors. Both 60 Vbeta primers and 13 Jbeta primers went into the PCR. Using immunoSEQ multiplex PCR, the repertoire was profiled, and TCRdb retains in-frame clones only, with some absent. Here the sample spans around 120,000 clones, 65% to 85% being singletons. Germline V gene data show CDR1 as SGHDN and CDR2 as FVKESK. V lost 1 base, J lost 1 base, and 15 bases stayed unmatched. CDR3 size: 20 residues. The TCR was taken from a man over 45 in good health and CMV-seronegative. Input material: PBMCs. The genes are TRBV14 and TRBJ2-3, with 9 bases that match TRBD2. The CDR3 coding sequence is TGTGCCAGCAGCCAAGTATGGAGCGGGGGGCGGCGAAGAGGCACAGATACGCAGTATTTT. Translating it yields CASSQVWSGGRRRGTDTQYF.